This T cell receptor beta chain was identified in a study of blood T cells in healthy people across ages (dated by TCRdb to 2015 to 2017). In terms of the full investigation: In model experiments, template switching captured about one uniquely barcoded TCR beta cDNA molecule for every two T cells. Age-related changes in TCR beta repertoire diversity were measured in the study by deep sequencing normalized with unique cDNA molecular identifiers. To avoid experimental bias, donors of different ages were spread randomly across the sequencing lanes. The study analyzed two additional independent replicas of 1 million unique cDNA reads from the same blood draw for two donors, one aged 18 to 30 and one aged 80 or older. Four age groups were formed from the donors: young (average roughly 16 years), middle-aged (less than 40), aged (roughly 56) and long-lived (approximately 78). Here is what the overall study found, with its caveats: Estimates of total diversity based on one million sequenced T cells were regarded as lower bounds and as underestimates. Since profiling was done on bulk unsorted PBMCs, naive and antigen-experienced compartments could not be conclusively compared. As age increased, observed TCR beta diversity per million T cells dropped in a roughly linear way, and a significant reduction was already evident by age about 40. Compared with the aged group, the long-lived group had more naive CD4+ T cells, fewer expanded clones and increased TCR diversity, suggesting age selection. Because the CMV infection status of the donors was unknown, age-related changes in expanded clonotypes may potentially have been confounded. The percentage of naive T cells measured by flow cytometry correlated strongly with observed TCR beta diversity.

Reading from cysteine to phenylalanine, the CDR3 counts 15 amino acids. The retained sequence is limited to the CDR3, 45 bases, with the frame set at the first base. Via the germline V gene, CDR1 is MGHRA and CDR2 YSYEKL. The junction shows trimming of 3 bases on V and 1 base on J, plus 11 bases between the germline ends. The library was produced with 5' RACE. Sequencing instrument: Illumina HiSeq 2500. A second PCR of roughly 6 to 11 cycles was run with a J-beta primer mix and a sample-barcoded 5' primer. A unique molecular identifier was introduced onto each TCR beta cDNA molecule by a template-switch 5' adaptor carrying 12 random nucleotides. At least 3 million CDR3-containing paired-end reads were obtained from each sample. First-strand cDNA was synthesized from all RNA with the Mint cDNA synthesis kit, primed by a TRBC-specific oligonucleotide. After uracil-DNA glycosylase treatment, a first 18-cycle PCR used universal primers M1SS and BC2_uni_R on all cDNA. As for the original processing: Each sample was normalized by randomly selecting 1 million high-quality reads, each carrying a distinct molecular identifier. Instead of being binned into consensus sequences, reads with shared molecular identifiers were discarded. CDR3 identification, clonotype clustering and error correction used MiTCR with a Q25 quality threshold and the strictest error-elimination algorithm. A nonparametric unseen species model with Euler transformation was used to estimate lower-bound total TCR beta diversity. TCRdb itself trimmed the public reads at Q25 with fastp, ran MiXCR and retained productive beta chains. Each CDR3 protein appears once, grouped with its most common genes and DNA. The V and J calls were not made by the authors but by TCRdb's processing. A total of 650,000 to 1,000,000 distinct CDR3 sequences appear in this sample, approximately 35% of them only once. The ten top clones hold approximately 12% of the sample.

This clonotype was observed at least ten times. The clone's antigen remains unknown. The record has no base qualities; no much larger clone is one base away. The 39 donors, aged roughly 6 to 95 years, were systemically healthy Caucasian individuals from Russia. Each donor gave ten milliliters of peripheral blood, collected into EDTA-treated Vacutainer tubes. PBMCs were isolated by Ficoll-Paque density-gradient centrifugation, with at least 6 million obtained per sample. Trizol reagent was used to extract total RNA from the PBMCs, yielding at least 5.5 micrograms per sample. Naive CD45RAhigh/CD27high T cell percentages were measured by flow cytometry on a PBMC aliquot from every donor.

What was sequenced was blood. This clonotype originated in a man younger than 35 in good health. Recombination joined TRBV4-1 with TRBJ2-3; the best D guess is TRBD2, with 6 bases matching. The bases are TGCGCCAGCAGCCACTTGCGGGGACGCACAGATACGCAGTATTTT. Translated, this is CASSHLRGRTDTQYF.